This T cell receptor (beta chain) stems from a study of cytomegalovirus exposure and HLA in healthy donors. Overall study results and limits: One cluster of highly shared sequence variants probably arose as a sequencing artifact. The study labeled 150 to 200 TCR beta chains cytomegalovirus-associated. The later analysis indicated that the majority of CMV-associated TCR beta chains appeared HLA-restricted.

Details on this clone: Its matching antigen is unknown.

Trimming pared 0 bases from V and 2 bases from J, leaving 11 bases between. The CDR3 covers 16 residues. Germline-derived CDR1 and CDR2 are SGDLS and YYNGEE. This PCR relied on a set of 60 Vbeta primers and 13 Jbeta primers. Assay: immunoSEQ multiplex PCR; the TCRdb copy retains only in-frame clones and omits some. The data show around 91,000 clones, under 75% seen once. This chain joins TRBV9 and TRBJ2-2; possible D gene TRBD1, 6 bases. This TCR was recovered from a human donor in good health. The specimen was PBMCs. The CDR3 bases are TGTGCCAGCAGCGTAGGTGGCAGGGGTAACACCGGGGAGCTGTTTTTT. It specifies CASSVGGRGNTGELFF.